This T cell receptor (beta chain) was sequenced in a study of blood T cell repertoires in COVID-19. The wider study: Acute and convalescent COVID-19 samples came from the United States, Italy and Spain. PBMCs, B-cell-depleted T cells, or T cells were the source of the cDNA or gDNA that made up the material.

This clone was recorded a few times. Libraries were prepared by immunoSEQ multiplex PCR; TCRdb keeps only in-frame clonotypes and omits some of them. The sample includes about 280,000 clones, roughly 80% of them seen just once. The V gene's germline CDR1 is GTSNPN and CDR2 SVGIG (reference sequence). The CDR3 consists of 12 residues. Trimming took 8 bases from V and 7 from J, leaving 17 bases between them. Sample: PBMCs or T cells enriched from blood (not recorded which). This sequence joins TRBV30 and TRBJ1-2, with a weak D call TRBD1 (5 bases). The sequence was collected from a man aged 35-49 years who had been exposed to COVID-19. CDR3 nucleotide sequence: TGTGCCGAGGAGGGACTCGGGGGTGGCTACACCTTC. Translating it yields CAEEGLGGGYTF.